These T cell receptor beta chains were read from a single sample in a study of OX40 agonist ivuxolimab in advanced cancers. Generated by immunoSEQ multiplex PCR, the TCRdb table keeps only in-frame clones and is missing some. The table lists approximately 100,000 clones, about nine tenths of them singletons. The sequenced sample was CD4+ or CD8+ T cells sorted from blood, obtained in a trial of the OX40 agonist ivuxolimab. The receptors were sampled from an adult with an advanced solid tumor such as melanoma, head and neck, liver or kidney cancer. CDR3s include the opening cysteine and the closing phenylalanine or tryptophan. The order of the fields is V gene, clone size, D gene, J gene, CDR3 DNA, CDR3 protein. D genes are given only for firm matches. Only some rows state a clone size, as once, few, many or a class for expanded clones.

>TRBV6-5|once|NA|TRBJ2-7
TGTGCCAGCAGGTCCCTAGTCACCTACGAGCAGTACTTC
CASRSLVTYEQYF
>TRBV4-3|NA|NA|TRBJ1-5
TGCGCCAGCAGCCAGGCGACAGGACCCCATCAGCCCCAGCATTTT
CASSQATGPHQPQHF
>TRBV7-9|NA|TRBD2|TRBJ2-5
TGTGCCAGCAATCCTAGGGGACTAGGAGAGACCCAGTACTTC
CASNPRGLGETQYF
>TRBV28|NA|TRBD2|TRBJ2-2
TGTGCCAGCAGTCCTCGACTAGCGGGCAACACCGGGGAGCTGTTTTTT
CASSPRLAGNTGELFF
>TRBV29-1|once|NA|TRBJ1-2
TGCAGCGTCGAAACGAAAAAACTCTACACCTTC
CSVETKKLYTF
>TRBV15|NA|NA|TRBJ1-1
TGTGCCACCAGCAGAGAGGGCCCGAACACTGAAGCTTTCTTT
CATSREGPNTEAFF
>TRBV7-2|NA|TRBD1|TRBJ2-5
TGTGCCAGCAGCCTAACAGGGGGCCAGGAGACCCAGTACTTC
CASSLTGGQETQYF
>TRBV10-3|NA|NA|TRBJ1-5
TGTGCCATCAGTGAGGGGGGAGGCAATCAGCCCCAGCATTTT
CAISEGGGNQPQHF
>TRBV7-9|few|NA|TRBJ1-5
TGTGCCAGCAGCCCGCAGGGTAGTGGCAATCAGCCCCAGCATTTT
CASSPQGSGNQPQHF
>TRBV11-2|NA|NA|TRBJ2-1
TGTGCCAGCAGCTTTTTCGGGACCGGGAATGAGCAGTTCTTC
CASSFFGTGNEQFF
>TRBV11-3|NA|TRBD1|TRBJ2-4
TGTGCCAGCAGCACAGGGGAAAGGAACATTCAGTACTTC
CASSTGERNIQYF
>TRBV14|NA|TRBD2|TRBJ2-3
TGTGCCAGCAGCCAAGAGAAGTTACTAGCGGGAGGGCCCACAGATACGCAGTATTTT
CASSQEKLLAGGPTDTQYF
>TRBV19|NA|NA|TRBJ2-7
TGTGCCAGTACCACTTCCGGGGCCACCTACGAGCAGTACTTC
CASTTSGATYEQYF
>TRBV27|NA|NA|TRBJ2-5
TGTGCCAGCAGTTTATTAGGGGGGGGCTTCAGGGAGACCCAGTACTTC
CASSLLGGGFRETQYF
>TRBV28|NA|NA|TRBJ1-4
TGTGCCAGCAGTCCCTCCGCTAGAAGGGGAAAACTGTTTTTT
CASSPSARRGKLFF
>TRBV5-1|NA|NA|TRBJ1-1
TGCGCCAGCAGCCCCCGGACCGTGACCACTGAAGCTTTCTTT
CASSPRTVTTEAFF
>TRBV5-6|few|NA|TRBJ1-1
TGTGCCAGCAGCCAGATAACTGAAGCTTTCTTT
CASSQITEAFF
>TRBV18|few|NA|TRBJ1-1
TGTGCCAGCTCACCGCAGGGGACTGAAGCTTTCTTT
CASSPQGTEAFF
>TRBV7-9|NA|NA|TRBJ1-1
TGTGCCAGCATCCAAGACCTGAACACTGAAGCTTTCTTT
CASIQDLNTEAFF
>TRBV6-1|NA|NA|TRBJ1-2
TGTGCCAGCAGTGAAGCTCCAGGGTTGGGAGGTGGCTACACCTTC
CASSEAPGLGGGYTF
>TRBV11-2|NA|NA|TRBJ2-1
TGTGCCAGCAGCCCGAACAGGGACCCAAGAATCGATGAGCAGTTCTTC
CASSPNRDPRIDEQFF
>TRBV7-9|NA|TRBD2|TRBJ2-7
TGTGCCAGCAGCCCAGGACTAGCGGGAGCCTTCTCCTACGAGCAGTACTTC
CASSPGLAGAFSYEQYF
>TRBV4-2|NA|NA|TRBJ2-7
TGTGCCAGCAGCCTCCTCTCCCGGGAACCCCCCTACGAGCAGTACTTC
CASSLLSREPPYEQYF
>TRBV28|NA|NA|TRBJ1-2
TGTGCCAGCATCCCAGGAACTCCTAACTATGGCTACACCTTC
CASIPGTPNYGYTF
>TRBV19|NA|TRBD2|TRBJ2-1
TGTGCCAGTAGAGGGGCTAGCGGGAGCAATTACAATGAGCAGTTCTTC
CASRGASGSNYNEQFF
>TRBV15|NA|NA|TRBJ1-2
TGTGCCACCAGCAGAGATCCGCGCACCTACTATGGCTACACCTTC
CATSRDPRTYYGYTF
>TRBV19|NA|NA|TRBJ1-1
TGTGCCAGTAGTATTCCAGGTGGGAGCACTGAAGCTTTCTTT
CASSIPGGSTEAFF
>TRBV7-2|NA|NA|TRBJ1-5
TGTGCCAGCAGTAGGACGGTTTCCAATCAGCCCCAGCATTTT
CASSRTVSNQPQHF
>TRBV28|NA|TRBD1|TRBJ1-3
TGTGCCAGCAGGGAGGGGGCGGTAAACACCATATATTTT
CASREGAVNTIYF
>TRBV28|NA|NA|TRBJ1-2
TGTGCCAGCACCTTGGACAGAACCTATGGCTACACCTTC
CASTLDRTYGYTF
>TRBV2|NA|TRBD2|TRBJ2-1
TGTGCCAGCAGTGAACAGCTAGGGCTAGCGGGGTACAATGAGCAGTTCTTC
CASSEQLGLAGYNEQFF
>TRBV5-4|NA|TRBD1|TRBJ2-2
TGTGCCAGCAGCTCATCCCCGGACAGGGGGGGGGCCGGGGAGCTGTTTTTT
CASSSSPDRGGAGELFF
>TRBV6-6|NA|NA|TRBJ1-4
TGTGCCAGCAGTCAACCATTTGGACGGGGGGAACTGTTTTTT
CASSQPFGRGELFF
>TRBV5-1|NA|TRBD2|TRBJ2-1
TGCGCCAGCAGCAATCTAGCGGGAGCCTACAATGAGCAGTTCTTC
CASSNLAGAYNEQFF
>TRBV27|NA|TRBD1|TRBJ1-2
TGTGCCAGCAGGACACAGGGGTTTGGCTACACCTTC
CASRTQGFGYTF
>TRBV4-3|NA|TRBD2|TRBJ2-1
TGCGCCAGCAGCCAAGATCCCCTAGCGGGAGTAGGTAATGAGCAGTTCTTC
CASSQDPLAGVGNEQFF
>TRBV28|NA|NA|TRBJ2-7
TGTGCCAGCAGTTTATCCCTCTACGAGCAGTACTTC
CASSLSLYEQYF